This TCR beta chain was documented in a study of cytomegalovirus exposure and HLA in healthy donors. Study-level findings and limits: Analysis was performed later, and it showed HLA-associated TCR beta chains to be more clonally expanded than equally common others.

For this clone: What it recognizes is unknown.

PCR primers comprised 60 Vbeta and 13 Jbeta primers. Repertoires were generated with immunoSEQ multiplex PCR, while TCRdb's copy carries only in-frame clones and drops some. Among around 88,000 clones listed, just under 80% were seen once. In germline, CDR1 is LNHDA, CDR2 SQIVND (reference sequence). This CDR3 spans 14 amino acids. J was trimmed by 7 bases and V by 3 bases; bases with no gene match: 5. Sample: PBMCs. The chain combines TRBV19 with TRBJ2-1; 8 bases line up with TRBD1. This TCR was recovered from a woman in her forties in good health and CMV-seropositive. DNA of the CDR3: TGTGCCAGTAGTATCCTACAGGGGGAGAATGAGCAGTTCTTC. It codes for CASSILQGENEQFF.